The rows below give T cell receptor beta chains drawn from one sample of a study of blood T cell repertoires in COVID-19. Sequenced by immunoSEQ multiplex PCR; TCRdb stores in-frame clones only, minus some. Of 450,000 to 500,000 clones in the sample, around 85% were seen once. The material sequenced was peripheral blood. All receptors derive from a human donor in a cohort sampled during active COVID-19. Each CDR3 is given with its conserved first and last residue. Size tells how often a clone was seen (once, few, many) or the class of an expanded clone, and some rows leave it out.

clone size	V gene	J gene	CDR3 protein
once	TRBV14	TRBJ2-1	CASSPGTGGGQFF
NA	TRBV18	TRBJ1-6	CASSPTSEGWGSPLHF
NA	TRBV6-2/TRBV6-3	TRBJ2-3	CASRPGRGGSTDTQYF
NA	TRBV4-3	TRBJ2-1	CASSQGQGLDEQFF
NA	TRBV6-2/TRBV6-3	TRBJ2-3	CASSYPAGGGVGGADTQYF
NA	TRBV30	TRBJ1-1	CAWSQNLIMNTEAFF
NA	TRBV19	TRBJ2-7	CASSISRDRGFYEQYF
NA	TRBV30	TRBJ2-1	CACSGTSGSLQFF
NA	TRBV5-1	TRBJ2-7	CASSSKTSGGYEQYF
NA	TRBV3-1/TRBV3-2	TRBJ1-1	CASSHGQWGTEAFF
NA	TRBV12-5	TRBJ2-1	CASGNPGLASNEQFF
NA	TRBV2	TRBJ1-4	CASSGGVTYLNYEKLFF
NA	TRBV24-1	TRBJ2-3	CATSTASTDTQYF
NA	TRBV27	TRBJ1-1	CASSLLASTEAFF
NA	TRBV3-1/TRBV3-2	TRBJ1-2	CASSHRTGDGYTF
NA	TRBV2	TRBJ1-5	CASSGVQGYSNQPQHF
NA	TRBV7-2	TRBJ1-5	CASSFRAGNQPQHF
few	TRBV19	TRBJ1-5	CASSIAQGENQPQHF
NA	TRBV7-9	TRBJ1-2	CASGGAYAGYTF
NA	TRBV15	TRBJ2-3	CATSRDLRLAGDTDTQYF
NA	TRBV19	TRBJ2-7	CASSGQGYEQYF
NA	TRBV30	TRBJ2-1	CAWSKGLGSYNEQFF
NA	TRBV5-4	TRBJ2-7	CASSRQPTGPLEQYF
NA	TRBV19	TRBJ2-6	CASTPGVRSFSSGANVLTF
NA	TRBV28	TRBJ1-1	CASSPDRGGWAEAFF
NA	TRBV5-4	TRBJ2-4	CASSMGQGENIQYF
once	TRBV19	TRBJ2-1	CASSIEGVYYNEQFF
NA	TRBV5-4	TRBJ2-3	CASSLASTDTQYF
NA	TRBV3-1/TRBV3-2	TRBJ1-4	CASSQEPARGEKLFF
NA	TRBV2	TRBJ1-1	CASSERGARNTEAFF
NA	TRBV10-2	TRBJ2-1	CASRSGGPQEQFF
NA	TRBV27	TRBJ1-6	CASSSLGQTNSPLHF
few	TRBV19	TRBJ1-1	CASSIDLGVTPTEAFF
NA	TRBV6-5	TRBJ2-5	CASSYSMVGRGAQYF
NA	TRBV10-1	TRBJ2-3	CASSESTGGGPEGTQYF
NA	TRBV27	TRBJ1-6	CASSPPGQLYNSPLHF
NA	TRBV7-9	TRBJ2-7	CASSRGTVSYEQYF
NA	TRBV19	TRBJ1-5	CASSTGGGQPQHF
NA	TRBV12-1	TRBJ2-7	CASSLLEEQYF
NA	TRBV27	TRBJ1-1	CASIKGGVGNTEAFF
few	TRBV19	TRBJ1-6	CASASTGDSPLHF
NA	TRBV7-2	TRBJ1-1	CASSTQQGSPNTEAFF
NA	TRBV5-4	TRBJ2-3	CASSLSRTGPDTQYF
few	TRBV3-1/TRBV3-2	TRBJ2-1	CASSPGLAGGSRNEQFF
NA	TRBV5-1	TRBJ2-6	CASSFLSGGFGANVLTF
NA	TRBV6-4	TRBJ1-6	CASSEQGLSYNSPLHF